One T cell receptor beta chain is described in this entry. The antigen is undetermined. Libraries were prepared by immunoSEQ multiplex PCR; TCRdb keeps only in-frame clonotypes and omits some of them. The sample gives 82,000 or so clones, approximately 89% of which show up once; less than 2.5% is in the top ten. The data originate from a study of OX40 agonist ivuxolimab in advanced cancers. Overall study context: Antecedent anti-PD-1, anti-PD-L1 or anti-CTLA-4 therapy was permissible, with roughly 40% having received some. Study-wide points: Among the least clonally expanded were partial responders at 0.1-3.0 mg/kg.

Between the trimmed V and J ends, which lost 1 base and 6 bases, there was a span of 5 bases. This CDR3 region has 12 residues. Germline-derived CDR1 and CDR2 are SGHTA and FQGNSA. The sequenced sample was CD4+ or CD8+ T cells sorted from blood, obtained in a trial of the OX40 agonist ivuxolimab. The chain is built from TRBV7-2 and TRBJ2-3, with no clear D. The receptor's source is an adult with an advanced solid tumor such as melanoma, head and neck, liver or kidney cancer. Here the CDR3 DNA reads TGTGCCAGCAGCTTAGAGAGGGATACGCAGTATTTT. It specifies CASSLERDTQYF.